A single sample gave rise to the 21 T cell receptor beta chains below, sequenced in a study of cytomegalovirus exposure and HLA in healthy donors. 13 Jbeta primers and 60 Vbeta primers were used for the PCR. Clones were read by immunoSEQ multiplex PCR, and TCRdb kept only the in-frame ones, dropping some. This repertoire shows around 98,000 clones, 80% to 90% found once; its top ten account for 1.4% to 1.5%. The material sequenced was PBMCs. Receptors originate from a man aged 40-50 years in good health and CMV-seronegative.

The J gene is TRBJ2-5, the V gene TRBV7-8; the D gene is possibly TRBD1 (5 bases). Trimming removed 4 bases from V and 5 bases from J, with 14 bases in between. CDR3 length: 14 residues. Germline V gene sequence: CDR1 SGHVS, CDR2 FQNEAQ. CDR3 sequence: CASSYPGMWETQYF. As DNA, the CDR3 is TGTGCCAGCAGCTATCCAGGGATGTGGGAGACCCAGTACTTC.

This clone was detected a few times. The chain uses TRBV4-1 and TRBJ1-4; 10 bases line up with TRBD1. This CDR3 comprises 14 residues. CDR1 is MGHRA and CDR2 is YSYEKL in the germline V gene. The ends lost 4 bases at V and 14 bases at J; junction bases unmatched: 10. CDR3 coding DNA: TGCGCCAGCAGCCTGAGGGGGACAGGGGAACTTCTGTTTTTT. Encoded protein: CASSLRGTGELLFF.

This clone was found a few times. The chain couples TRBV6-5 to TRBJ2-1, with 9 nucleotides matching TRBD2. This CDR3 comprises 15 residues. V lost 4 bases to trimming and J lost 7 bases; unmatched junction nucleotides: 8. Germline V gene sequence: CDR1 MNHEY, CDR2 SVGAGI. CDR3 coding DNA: TGTGCCAGCAGTTCGGCGGGGGGGGTTTTGAATGAGCAGTTCTTC. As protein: CASSSAGGVLNEQFF.

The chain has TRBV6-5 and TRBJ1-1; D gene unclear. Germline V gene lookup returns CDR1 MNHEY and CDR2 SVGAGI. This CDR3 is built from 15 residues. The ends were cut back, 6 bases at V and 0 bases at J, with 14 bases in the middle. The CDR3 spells CASRPGASMNTEAFF. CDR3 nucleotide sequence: TGTGCCAGCAGGCCCGGAGCTTCCATGAACACTGAAGCTTTCTTT.

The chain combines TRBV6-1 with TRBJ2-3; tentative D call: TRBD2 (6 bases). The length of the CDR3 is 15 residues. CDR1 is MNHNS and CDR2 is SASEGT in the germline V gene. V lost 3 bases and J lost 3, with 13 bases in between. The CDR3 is CASSEGVGSTDTQYF. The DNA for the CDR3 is TGTGCCAGCAGTGAGGGCGTCGGGAGTACAGATACGCAGTATTTT.

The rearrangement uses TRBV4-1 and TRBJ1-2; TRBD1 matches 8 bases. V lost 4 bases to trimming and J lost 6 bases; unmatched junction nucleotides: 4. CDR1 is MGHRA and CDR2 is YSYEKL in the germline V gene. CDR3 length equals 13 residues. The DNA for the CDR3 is TGCGCCAGCAGCCCACGACAGGGGAATGGCTACACCTTC. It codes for CASSPRQGNGYTF.

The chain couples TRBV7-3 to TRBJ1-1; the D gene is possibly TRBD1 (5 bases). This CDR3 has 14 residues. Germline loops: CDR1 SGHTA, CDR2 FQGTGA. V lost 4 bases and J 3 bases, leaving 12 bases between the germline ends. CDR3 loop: CASSSGIHDTEAFF. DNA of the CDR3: TGTGCCAGCAGCTCAGGGATCCACGACACTGAAGCTTTCTTT.

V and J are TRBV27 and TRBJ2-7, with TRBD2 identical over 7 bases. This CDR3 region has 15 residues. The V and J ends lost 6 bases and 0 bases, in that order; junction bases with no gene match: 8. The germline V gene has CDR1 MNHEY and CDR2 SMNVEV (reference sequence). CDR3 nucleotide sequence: TGTGCCAGCAGCAAGCGGGGCGCCCCCTCCTACGAGCAGTACTTC. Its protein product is CASSKRGAPSYEQYF.

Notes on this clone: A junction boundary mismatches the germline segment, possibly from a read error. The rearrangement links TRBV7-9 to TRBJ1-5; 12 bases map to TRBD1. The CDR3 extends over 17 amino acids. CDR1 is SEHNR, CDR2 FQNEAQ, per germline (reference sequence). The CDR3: CSSSRGQGASSGQPQHF. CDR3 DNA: TGTTCCAGCAGCAGGGGACAGGGGGCTTCTTCAGGTCAGCCCCAGCATTTT. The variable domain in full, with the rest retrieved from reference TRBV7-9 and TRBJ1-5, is DTGVSQNPRHKITKRGQNVTFRCDPISEHNRLYWYRQTLGQGPEFLTYFQNEAQLEKSRLLSDRFSAERPKGSFSTLEIQRTEQGDSAMYLCSSSRGQGASSGQPQHFGDGTRLSIL.

The CDR3 region is CASSIGGTRPYEQYF. The DNA of the CDR3 is TGTGCCAGTAGTATTGGCGGGACGAGACCCTACGAGCAGTACTTC. The V gene is TRBV19, the J gene TRBJ2-7; perhaps TRBD2 as D (6 bases). The germline CDR1 and CDR2 sequences are LNHDA and SQIVND (reference sequence). The CDR3 consists of 15 residues. V was clipped by 3 bases and J by 2 bases, with 14 bases between them.

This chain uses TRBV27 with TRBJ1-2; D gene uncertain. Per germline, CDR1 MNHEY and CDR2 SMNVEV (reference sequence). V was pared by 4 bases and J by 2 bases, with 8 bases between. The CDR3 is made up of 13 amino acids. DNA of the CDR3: TGTGCCAGCAGTTCGAGCCCCAACTATGGCTACACCTTC. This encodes CASSSSPNYGYTF.

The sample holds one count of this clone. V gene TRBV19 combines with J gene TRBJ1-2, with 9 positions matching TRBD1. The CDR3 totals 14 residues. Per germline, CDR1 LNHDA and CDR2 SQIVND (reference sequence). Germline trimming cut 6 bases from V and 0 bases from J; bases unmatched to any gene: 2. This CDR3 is CASRGQGSNYGYTF. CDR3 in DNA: TGTGCCAGTAGAGGACAGGGGTCTAACTATGGCTACACCTTC.

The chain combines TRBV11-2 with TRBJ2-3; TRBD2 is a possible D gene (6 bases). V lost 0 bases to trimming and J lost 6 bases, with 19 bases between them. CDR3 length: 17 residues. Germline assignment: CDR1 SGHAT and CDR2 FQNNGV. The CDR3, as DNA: TGTGCCAGCAGCTTAGATGGGGAGCGGGTCCCATATGATACGCAGTATTTT. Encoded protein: CASSLDGERVPYDTQYF.

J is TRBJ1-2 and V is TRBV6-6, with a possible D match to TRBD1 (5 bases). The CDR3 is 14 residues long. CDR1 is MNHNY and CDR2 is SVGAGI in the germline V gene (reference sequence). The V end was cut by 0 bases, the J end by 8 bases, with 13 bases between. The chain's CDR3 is CASSYSGRAGGYTF. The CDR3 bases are TGTGCCAGCAGTTACTCGGGCAGGGCAGGAGGCTACACCTTC.

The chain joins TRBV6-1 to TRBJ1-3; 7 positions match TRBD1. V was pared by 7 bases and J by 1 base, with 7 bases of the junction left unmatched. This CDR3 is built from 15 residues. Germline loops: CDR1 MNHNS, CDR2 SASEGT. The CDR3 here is CASTLPGGSGNTIYF. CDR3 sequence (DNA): TGTGCCAGCACCCTTCCAGGGGGTTCTGGAAACACCATATATTTT.

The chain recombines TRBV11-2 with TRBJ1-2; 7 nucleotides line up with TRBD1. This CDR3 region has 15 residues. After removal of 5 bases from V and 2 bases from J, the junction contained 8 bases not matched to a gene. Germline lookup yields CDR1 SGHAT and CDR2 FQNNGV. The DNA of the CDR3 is TGTGCCAGCAGCCCCCGACAGGGAGGAAACTATGGCTACACCTTC. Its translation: CASSPRQGGNYGYTF. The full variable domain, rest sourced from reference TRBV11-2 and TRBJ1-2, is EAGVAQSPRYKIIEKRQSVAFWCNPISGHATLYWYQQILGQGPKLLIQFQNNGVVDDSQLPKDRFSAERLKGVDSTLKIQPAKLEDSAVYLCASSPRQGGNYGYTFGSGTRLTVV.

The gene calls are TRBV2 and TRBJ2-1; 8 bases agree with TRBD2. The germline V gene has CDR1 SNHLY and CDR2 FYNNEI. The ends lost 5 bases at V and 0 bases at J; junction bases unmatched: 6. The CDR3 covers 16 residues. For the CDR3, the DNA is TGTGCCAGCAGTATCCAGCGGGGGAGCTCCTACAATGAGCAGTTCTTC. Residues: CASSIQRGSSYNEQFF.

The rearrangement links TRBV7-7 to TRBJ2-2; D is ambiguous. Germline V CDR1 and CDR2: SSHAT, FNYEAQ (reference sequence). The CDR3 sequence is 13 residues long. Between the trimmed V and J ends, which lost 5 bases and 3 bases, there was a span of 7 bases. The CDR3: CASSPGHTGELFF. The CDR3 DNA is TGTGCCAGCAGCCCTGGGCACACCGGGGAGCTGTTTTTT.

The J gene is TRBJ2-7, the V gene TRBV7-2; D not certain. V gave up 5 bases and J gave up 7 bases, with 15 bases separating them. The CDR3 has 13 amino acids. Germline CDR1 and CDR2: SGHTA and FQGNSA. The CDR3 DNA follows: TGTGCCAGCAGCCATTCGCTAATTCGGGAGCAGTACTTC. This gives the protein CASSHSLIREQYF.

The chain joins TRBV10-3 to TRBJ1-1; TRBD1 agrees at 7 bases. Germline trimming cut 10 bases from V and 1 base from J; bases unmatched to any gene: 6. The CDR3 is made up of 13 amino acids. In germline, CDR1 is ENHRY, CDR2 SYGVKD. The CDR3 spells CASQTGSNTEAFF. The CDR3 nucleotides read TGTGCCAGCCAGACAGGGTCGAACACTGAAGCTTTCTTT.

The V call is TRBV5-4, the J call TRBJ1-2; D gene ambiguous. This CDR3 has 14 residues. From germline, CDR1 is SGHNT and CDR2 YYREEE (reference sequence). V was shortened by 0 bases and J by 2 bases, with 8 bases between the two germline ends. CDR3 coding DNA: TGTGCCAGCAGCTTGGTTCCAGGAAACTATGGCTACACCTTC. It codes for CASSLVPGNYGYTF.